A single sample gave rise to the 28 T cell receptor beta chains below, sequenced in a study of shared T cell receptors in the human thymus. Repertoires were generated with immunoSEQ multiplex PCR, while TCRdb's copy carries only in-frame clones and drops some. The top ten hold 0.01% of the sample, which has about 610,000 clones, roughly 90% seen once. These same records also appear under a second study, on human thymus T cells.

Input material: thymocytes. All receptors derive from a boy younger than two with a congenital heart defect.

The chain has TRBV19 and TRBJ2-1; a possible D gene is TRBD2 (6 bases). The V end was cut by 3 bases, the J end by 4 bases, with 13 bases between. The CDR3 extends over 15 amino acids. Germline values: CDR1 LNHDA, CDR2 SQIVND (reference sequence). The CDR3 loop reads CASSINSGPYNEQFF. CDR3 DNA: TGTGCCAGTAGTATTAATAGCGGACCATACAATGAGCAGTTCTTC.

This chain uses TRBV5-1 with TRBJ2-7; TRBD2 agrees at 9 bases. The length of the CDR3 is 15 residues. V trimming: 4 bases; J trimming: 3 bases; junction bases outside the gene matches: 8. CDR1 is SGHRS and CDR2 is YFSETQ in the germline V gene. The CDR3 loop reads CASSPGTSLFYEQYF. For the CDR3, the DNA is TGCGCCAGCAGCCCGGGGACTAGCCTCTTCTACGAGCAGTACTTC.

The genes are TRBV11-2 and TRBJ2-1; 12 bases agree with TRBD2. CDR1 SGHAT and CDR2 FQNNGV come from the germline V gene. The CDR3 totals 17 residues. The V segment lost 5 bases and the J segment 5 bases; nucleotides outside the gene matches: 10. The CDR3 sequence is CASSKPGLAGPNNEQFF. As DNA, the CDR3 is TGTGCCAGCAGCAAACCGGGACTAGCGGGTCCTAACAATGAGCAGTTCTTC.

Here the CDR3 DNA reads TGTGCCACCAGCAGACCGGGACAGGGGAACTACGAGCAGTACTTC. This encodes CATSRPGQGNYEQYF. The chain joins TRBV15 to TRBJ2-7, with 10 bases identical to TRBD1. The CDR3 totals 15 residues. J was trimmed by 3 bases and V by 2 bases; bases with no gene match: 4. Germline assignment: CDR1 LNHNV and CDR2 YYDKDF (reference sequence).

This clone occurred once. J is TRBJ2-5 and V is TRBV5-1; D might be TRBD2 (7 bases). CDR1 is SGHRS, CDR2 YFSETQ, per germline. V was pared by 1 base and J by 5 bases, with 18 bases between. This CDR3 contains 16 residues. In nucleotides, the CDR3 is TGCGCCAGCAGCTTGACCCTAGGGGGGGGAGGCGAGACCCAGTACTTC. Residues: CASSLTLGGGGETQYF.

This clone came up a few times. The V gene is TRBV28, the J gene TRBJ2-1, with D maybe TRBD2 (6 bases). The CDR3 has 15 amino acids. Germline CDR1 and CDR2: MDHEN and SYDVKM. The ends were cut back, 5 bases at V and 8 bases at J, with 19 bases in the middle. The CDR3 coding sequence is TGTGCCAGCAGTCCCCGACTCGGGAGACGGTATGAGCAGTTCTTC. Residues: CASSPRLGRRYEQFF.

CDR3 in amino acids: CASSLAGGGQGNTEAFF. CDR3 nucleotides: TGTGCCAGCAGTTTGGCCGGGGGGGGACAGGGAAACACTGAAGCTTTCTTT. V gene TRBV27 combines with J gene TRBJ1-1; TRBD1 matches at 9 bases. Germline V gives CDR1 MNHEY, CDR2 SMNVEV (reference sequence). V gave up 3 bases and J gave up 2 bases; unmatched junction bases: 10. The CDR3 has 17 amino acids.

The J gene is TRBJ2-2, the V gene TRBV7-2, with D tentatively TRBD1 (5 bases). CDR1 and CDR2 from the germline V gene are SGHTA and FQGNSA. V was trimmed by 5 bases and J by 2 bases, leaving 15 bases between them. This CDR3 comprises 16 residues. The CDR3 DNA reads TGTGCCAGCAGCCCGCGACAGACTTCTAACACCGGGGAGCTGTTTTTT. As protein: CASSPRQTSNTGELFF.

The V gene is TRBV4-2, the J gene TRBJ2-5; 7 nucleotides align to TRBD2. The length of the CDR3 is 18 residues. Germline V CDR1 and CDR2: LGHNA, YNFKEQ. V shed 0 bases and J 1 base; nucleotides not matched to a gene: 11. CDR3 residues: CASSQEGREAERQETQYF. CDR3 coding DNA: TGTGCCAGCAGCCAAGAAGGGAGGGAGGCGGAACGCCAAGAGACCCAGTACTTC.

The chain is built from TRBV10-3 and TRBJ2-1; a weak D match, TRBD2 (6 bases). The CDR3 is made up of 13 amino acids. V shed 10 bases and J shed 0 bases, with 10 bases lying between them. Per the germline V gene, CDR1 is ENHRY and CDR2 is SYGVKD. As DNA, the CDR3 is TGTGCCACCACCGGGAGCTCCTACAATGAGCAGTTCTTC. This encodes CATTGSSYNEQFF.

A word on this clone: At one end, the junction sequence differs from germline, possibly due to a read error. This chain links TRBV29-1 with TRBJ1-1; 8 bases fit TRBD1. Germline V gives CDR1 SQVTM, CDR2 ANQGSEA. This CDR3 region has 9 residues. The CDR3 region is CSAVPDRVF. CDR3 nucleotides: TGCAGCGCAGTTCCGGACAGGGTTTTT.

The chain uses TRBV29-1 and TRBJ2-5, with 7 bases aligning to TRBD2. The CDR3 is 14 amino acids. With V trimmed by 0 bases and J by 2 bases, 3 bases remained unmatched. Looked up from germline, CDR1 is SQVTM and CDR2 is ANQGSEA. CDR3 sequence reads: CSVEEGLEQETQYF. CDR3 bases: TGCAGCGTTGAAGAAGGACTAGAGCAAGAGACCCAGTACTTC.

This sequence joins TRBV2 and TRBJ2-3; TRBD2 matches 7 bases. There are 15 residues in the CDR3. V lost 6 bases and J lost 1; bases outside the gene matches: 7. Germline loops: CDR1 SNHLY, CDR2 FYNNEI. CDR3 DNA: TGTGCCAGCAGCCCGAGCGGGGAGGGCACAGATACGCAGTATTTT. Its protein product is CASSPSGEGTDTQYF. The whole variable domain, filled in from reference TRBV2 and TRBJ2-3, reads EPEVTQTPSHQVTQMGQEVILRCVPISNHLYFYWYRQILGQKVEFLVSFYNNEISEKSEIFDDQFSVERPDGSNFTLKIRSTKLEDSAMYFCASSPSGEGTDTQYFGPGTRLTVL.

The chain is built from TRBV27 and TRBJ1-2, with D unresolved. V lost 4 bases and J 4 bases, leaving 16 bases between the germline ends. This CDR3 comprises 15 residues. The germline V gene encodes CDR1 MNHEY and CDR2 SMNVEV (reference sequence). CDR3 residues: CASSSARGNGYGYTF. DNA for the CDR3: TGTGCCAGCAGTTCCGCCCGAGGGAATGGCTATGGCTACACCTTC.

CDR3 amino acids: CASSPTGDKLVGELFF. CDR3 nucleotide sequence: TGCGCCAGCAGTCCTACAGGAGACAAACTTGTGGGGGAGCTGTTTTTT. The chain links TRBV5-1 to TRBJ2-2; tentatively, D is TRBD1 (5 bases). Germline CDR1 reads SGHRS; CDR2 reads YFSETQ. The CDR3 is 16 residues long. V was pared by 5 bases and J by 8 bases, with 22 bases between.

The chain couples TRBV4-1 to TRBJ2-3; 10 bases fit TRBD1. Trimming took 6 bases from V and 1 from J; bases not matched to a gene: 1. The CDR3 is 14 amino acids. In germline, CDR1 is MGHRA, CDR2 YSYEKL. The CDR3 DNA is TGCGCCAGCAGTGGACAGGGGGGCACAGATACGCAGTATTTT. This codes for CASSGQGGTDTQYF.

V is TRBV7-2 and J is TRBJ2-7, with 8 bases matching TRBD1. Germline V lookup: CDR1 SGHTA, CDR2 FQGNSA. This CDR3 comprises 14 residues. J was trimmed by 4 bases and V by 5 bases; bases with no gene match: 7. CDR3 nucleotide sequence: TGTGCCAGCAGCCCTCCGGGACAGGTATACGAGCAGTACTTC. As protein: CASSPPGQVYEQYF.

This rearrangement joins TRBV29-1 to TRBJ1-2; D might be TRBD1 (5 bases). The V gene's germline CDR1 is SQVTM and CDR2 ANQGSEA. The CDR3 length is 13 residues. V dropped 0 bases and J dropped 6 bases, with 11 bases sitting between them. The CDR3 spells CSVEDQSRDGYTF. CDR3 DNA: TGCAGCGTTGAAGATCAAAGCAGGGATGGCTACACCTTC. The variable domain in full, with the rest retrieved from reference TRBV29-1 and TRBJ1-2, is SAVISQKPSRDICQRGTSLTIQCQVDSQVTMMFWYRQQPGQSLTLIATANQGSEATYESGFVIDKFPISRPNLTFSTLTVSNMSPEDSSIYLCSVEDQSRDGYTFGSGTRLTVV.

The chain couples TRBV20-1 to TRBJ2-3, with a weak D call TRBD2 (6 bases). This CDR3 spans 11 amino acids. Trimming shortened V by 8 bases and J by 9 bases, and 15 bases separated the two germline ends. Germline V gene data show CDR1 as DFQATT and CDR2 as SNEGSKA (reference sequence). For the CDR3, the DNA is TGCAGTACTGAACCGCGGGGCACGCAGTATTTT. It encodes CSTEPRGTQYF.

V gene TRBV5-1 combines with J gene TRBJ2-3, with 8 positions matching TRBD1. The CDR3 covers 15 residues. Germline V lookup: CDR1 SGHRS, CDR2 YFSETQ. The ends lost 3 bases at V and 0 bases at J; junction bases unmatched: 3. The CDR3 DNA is TGCGCCAGCAGCTATAGACAGGGGAGCACAGATACGCAGTATTTT. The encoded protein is CASSYRQGSTDTQYF.

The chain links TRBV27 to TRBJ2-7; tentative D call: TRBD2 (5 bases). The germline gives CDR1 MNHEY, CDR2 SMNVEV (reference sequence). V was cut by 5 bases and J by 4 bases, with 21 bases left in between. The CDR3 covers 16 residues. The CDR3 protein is CASSPLRRVSGYEQYF. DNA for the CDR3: TGTGCCAGCAGTCCCCTCAGGCGGGTGAGTGGGTACGAGCAGTACTTC.

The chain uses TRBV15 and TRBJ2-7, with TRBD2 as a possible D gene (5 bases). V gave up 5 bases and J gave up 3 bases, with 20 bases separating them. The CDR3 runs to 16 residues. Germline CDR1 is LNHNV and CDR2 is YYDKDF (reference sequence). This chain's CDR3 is CATSPQEKDSLYEQYF. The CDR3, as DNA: TGTGCCACCAGCCCCCAGGAGAAGGACTCGCTCTACGAGCAGTACTTC. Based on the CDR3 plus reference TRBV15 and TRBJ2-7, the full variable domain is DAMVIQNPRYQVTQFGKPVTLSCSQTLNHNVMYWYQQKSSQAPKLLFHYYDKDFNNEADTPDNFQSRRPNTSFCFLDIRSPGLGDTAMYLCATSPQEKDSLYEQYFGPGTRLTVT.

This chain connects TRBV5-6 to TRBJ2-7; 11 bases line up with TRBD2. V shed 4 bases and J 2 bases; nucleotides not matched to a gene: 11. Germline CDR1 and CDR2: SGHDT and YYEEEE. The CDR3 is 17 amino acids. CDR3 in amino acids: CASSPRTGTSGTYEQYF. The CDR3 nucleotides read TGTGCCAGCAGCCCACGGACCGGGACTAGCGGAACCTACGAGCAGTACTTC.

As DNA, the CDR3 is TGTGCCAGCAGCCCTCCACAGGAGAGCTCCTACGAGCAGTACTTC. This sequence encodes CASSPPQESSYEQYF. This chain links TRBV5-5 with TRBJ2-7; tentative D call: TRBD1 (5 bases). Trimming pared 4 bases from V and 0 bases from J, leaving 14 bases between. The length of the CDR3 is 15 residues. Germline-derived CDR1 and CDR2 are SGHKS and YYEKEE (reference sequence). Using reference TRBV5-5 and TRBJ2-7 for the parts outside the CDR3, the full variable domain is DAGVTQSPTHLIKTRGQQVTLRCSPISGHKSVSWYQQVLGQGPQFIFQYYEKEERGRGNFPDRFSARQFPNYSSELNVNALLLGDSALYLCASSPPQESSYEQYFGPGTRLTVT.

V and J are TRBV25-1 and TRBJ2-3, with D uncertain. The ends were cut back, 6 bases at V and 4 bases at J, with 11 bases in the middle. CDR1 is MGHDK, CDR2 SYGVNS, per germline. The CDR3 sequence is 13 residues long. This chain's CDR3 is CASRKSPADTQYF. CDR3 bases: TGTGCCAGCAGGAAAAGCCCCGCAGATACGCAGTATTTT.

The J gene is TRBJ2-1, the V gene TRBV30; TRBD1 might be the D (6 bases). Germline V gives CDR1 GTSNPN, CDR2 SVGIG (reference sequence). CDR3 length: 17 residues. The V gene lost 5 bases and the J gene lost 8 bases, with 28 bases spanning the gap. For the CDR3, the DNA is TGTGCCTGGGCTCAGAACATACAGGGCCCGGGATTTGATGAGCAGTTCTTC. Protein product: CAWAQNIQGPGFDEQFF.

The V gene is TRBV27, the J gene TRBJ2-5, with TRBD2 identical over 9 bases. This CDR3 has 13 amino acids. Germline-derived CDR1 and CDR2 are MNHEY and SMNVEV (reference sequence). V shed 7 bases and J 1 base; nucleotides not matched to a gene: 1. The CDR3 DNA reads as TGTGCCAGCATGACTAGCGGCCAAGAGACCCAGTACTTC. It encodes CASMTSGQETQYF.

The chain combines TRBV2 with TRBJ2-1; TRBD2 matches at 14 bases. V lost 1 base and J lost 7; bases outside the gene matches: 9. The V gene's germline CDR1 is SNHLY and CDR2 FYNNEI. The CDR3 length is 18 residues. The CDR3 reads CASSEGPGTSGSKNEQFF. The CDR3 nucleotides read TGTGCCAGCAGTGAAGGCCCCGGGACTAGCGGGAGTAAGAATGAGCAGTTCTTC.